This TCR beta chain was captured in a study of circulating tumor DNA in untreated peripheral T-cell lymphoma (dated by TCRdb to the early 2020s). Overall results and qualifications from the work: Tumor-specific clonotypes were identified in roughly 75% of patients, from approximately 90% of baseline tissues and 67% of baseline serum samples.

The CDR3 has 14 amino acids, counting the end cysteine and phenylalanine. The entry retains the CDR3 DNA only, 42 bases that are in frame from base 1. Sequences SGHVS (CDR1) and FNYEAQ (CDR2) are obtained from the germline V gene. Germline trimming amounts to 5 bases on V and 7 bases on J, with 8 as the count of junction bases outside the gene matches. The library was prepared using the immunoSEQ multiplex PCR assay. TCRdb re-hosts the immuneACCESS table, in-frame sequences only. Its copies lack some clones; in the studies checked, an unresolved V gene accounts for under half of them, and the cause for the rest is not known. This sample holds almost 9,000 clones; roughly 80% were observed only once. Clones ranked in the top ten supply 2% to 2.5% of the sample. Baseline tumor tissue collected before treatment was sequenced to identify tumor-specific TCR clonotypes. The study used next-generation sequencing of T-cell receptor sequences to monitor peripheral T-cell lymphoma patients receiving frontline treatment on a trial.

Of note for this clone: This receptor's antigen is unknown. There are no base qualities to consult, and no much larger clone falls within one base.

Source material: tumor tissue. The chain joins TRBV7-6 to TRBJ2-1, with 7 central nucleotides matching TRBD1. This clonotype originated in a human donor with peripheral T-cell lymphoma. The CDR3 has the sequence CASSHRGSINEQFF. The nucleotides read TGTGCCAGCAGCCACAGGGGAAGTATTAATGAGCAGTTCTTC.